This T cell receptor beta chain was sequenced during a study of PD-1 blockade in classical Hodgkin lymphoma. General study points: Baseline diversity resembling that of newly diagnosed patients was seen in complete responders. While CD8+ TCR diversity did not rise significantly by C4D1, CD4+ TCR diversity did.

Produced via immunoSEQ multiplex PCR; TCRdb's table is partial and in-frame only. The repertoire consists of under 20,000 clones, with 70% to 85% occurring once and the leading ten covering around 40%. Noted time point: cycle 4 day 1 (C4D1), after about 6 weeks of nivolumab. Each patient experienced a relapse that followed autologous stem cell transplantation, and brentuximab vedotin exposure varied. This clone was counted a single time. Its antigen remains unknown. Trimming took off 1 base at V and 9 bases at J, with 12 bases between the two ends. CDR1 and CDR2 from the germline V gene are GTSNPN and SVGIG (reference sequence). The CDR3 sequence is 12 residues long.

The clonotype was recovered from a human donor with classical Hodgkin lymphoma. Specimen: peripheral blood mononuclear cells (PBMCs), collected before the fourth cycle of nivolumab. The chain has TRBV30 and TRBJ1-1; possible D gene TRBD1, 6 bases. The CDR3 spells CAWSAGGAKAFF. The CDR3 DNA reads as TGTGCCTGGAGTGCGGGGGGGGCGAAAGCTTTCTTT.